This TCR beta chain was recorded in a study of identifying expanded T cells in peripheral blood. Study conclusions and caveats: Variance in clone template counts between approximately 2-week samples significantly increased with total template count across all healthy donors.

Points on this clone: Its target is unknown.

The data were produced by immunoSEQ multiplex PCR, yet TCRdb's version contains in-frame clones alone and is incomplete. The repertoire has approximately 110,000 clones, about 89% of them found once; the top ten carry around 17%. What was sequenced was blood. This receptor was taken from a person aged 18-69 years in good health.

CDR3 sequence: CASSVVSAPNEKLFF. The CDR3 DNA follows: TGTGCCAGCAGCGTAGTCTCAGCGCCTAATGAAAAACTGTTTTTT. The chain employs TRBV9 and TRBJ1-4, with no clear D. The germline CDR1 and CDR2 sequences are SGDLS and YYNGEE. The CDR3 sequence is 15 residues long. The V end was cut by 0 bases, the J end by 3 bases, with 9 bases between.